The 32 T cell receptor beta chains presented below share a single source sample, sequenced in a study of T cell changes during pregnancy in multiple sclerosis. Generated by immunoSEQ multiplex PCR, the TCRdb table keeps only in-frame clones and is missing some. The table records tens of thousands of clones, roughly nine tenths of them present only once. The sequences come from CD4+ T cells from peripheral blood mononuclear cells, collected after pregnancy. Source of these receptors: a female donor in good health, enrolled as a control in a pregnancy study.

The chain carries TRBV19 and TRBJ2-6; 9 bases are a match to TRBD1. Germline loops: CDR1 LNHDA, CDR2 SQIVND (reference sequence). The CDR3 is 18 amino acids. V trimming: 7 bases; J trimming: 2 bases; junction bases outside the gene matches: 12. The CDR3 nucleotides are TGTGCCAGTACCCGGGACAGGGTATGGGAACCTGGGGCCAACGTCCTGACTTTC. It translates to CASTRDRVWEPGANVLTF. The full variable domain, its missing parts supplied by reference TRBV19 and TRBJ2-6, is DGGITQSPKYLFRKEGQNVTLSCEQNLNHDAMYWYRQDPGQGLRLIYYSQIVNDFQKGDIAEGYSVSREKKESFPLTVTSAQKNPTAFYLCASTRDRVWEPGANVLTFGAGSRLTVL.

The rearrangement joins TRBV4-2 to TRBJ1-2, with D perhaps matching TRBD1 (6 bases). With 6 bases removed from V and 3 bases from J, the gap between germline ends came to 23 bases. CDR1 and CDR2 from the germline V gene are LGHNA and YNFKEQ. The CDR3 covers 17 residues. The CDR3 DNA sequence: TGTGCCAGCAGTCCAACAGGGAAGGGTCGGCCTTACTATGGCTACACCTTC. It is translated as CASSPTGKGRPYYGYTF.

V and J are TRBV6-1 and TRBJ1-1; D perhaps matches TRBD1 (6 bases). This CDR3 is 14 amino acids long. Germline V lookup: CDR1 MNHNS, CDR2 SASEGT. Between the trimmed V and J ends, which lost 5 bases and 4 bases, there was a span of 14 bases. CDR3 nucleotide sequence: TGTGCCAGCAGTCCGGGACACCGGGTCACTGAAGCTTTCTTT. Its translation: CASSPGHRVTEAFF.

The chain combines TRBV27 with TRBJ2-7, with 10 bases aligning to TRBD1. The CDR3 spans 13 residues. Trimming at V came to 3 bases and at J to 12 bases, leaving 8 bases not matched to a gene. Germline CDR1 MNHEY, CDR2 SMNVEV (reference sequence). CDR3 in amino acids: CASSLTGGDRLYF. The CDR3 coding sequence is TGTGCCAGCAGTTTGACAGGGGGCGATAGGCTGTACTTC.

The count of this clone is one. The J gene is TRBJ2-3, the V gene TRBV6-5, with 7 nucleotides matching TRBD2. The CDR3 extends over 15 amino acids. The V segment lost 0 bases and the J segment 1 base; nucleotides outside the gene matches: 1. The germline gives CDR1 MNHEY, CDR2 SVGAGI. Here the CDR3 reads CASSYSAGGTDTQYF. CDR3 nucleotide sequence: TGTGCCAGCAGTTACTCGGCGGGGGGCACAGATACGCAGTATTTT.

The chain employs TRBV5-8 and TRBJ2-5; a possible D gene is TRBD1 (5 bases). Germline CDR1 and CDR2: SGHTS and YDEGEE. V was shortened by 1 base and J by 4 bases, with 14 bases between the two germline ends. This CDR3 has 15 residues. As DNA, the CDR3 is TGTGCCAGCAGCTTGTGGGTAGGGGTAGGAGAGACCCAGTACTTC. Amino acid sequence: CASSLWVGVGETQYF.

This chain links TRBV6-5 with TRBJ2-1; TRBD2 aligns across 10 bases. The V gene end was trimmed by 0 bases and the J gene end by 10 bases; junction bases not matched to a gene: 6. The CDR3 totals 15 residues. Per the germline V gene, CDR1 is MNHEY and CDR2 is SVGAGI. The CDR3 sequence is CASSYSASGGVEQFF. CDR3 DNA sequence: TGTGCCAGCAGTTACTCGGCTAGCGGGGGTGTGGAGCAGTTCTTC.

V and J are TRBV4-3 and TRBJ2-1; 7 bases agree with TRBD2. Trimming at V came to 0 bases and at J to 0 bases, leaving 5 bases not matched to a gene. CDR1 is LGHNA and CDR2 is YSLEER in the germline V gene. The CDR3 is made up of 17 amino acids. The CDR3 is CASSQDPRGSSYNEQFF. In DNA, the CDR3 is TGCGCCAGCAGCCAAGACCCGCGGGGGAGCTCCTACAATGAGCAGTTCTTC.

The chain uses TRBV5-4 and TRBJ1-2; TRBD1 might be the D (5 bases). V lost 4 bases to trimming and J lost 3 bases, with 13 bases between them. CDR3 size: 14 residues. The germline gives CDR1 SGHNT, CDR2 YYREEE (reference sequence). DNA of the CDR3: TGTGCCAGCAGCCCGGGGGAATTCGACTATGGCTACACCTTC. This sequence encodes CASSPGEFDYGYTF.

The J gene is TRBJ2-7, the V gene TRBV7-9; weak D call: TRBD1 (6 bases). The V gene lost 3 bases and the J gene lost 0 bases, with 12 bases spanning the gap. This CDR3 region has 15 residues. Germline V gives CDR1 SEHNR, CDR2 FQNEAQ (reference sequence). CDR3 sequence reads: CASSFGTLDSYEQYF. The CDR3 bases are TGTGCCAGCAGCTTCGGGACATTAGACTCCTACGAGCAGTACTTC.

This chain connects TRBV11-2 to TRBJ2-2; 7 bases are a match to TRBD2. CDR1 and CDR2 (germline): SGHAT, FQNNGV. V was pared by 4 bases and J by 1 base, with 6 bases of the junction left unmatched. This CDR3 is built from 16 residues. In nucleotides, the CDR3 is TGTGCCAGCAGCTCTGGACTAGTAGGGAACACCGGGGAGCTGTTTTTT. It specifies CASSSGLVGNTGELFF.

By sample fraction, this clone is medium-sized. The rearrangement uses TRBV29-1 and TRBJ1-2; D unresolved. The CDR3 extends over 12 amino acids. Germline V gene lookup returns CDR1 SQVTM and CDR2 ANQGSEA. V lost 5 bases and J lost 8, with 15 bases in between. CDR3 region: CSVSVGVGGYTF. CDR3 coding DNA: TGCAGCGTTAGTGTCGGGGTAGGGGGCTACACCTTC. The full variable domain, rest sourced from reference TRBV29-1 and TRBJ1-2, is SAVISQKPSRDICQRGTSLTIQCQVDSQVTMMFWYRQQPGQSLTLIATANQGSEATYESGFVIDKFPISRPNLTFSTLTVSNMSPEDSSIYLCSVSVGVGGYTFGSGTRLTVV.

This clone was picked up one time. The chain couples TRBV11-2 to TRBJ1-3; 8 bases map to TRBD1. The CDR3 extends over 15 amino acids. V trimming: 6 bases; J trimming: 7 bases; junction bases outside the gene matches: 11. CDR1 and CDR2 (germline): SGHAT, FQNNGV. The DNA for the CDR3 is TGTGCCAGCAGGGGACTGACAGGGGAAGGCAACACCATATATTTT. Encoded protein: CASRGLTGEGNTIYF.

This rearrangement joins TRBV6-1 to TRBJ2-5, with 8 bases identical to TRBD1. The CDR3 is 14 amino acids. The V and J ends lost 5 bases and 2 bases, in that order; junction bases with no gene match: 4. The germline CDR1 and CDR2 sequences are MNHNS and SASEGT. The CDR3 protein is CASSWQGAQETQYF. The DNA for the CDR3 is TGTGCCAGCAGTTGGCAGGGGGCACAAGAGACCCAGTACTTC.

The chain couples TRBV11-1 to TRBJ1-1; the D gene is possibly TRBD1 (5 bases). The CDR3 length is 15 residues. Trimming left V 4 bases short and J 1 base short, with 13 bases between. Per germline, CDR1 SGHAT and CDR2 FQDESV (reference sequence). Here the CDR3 reads CASSSDRYSNTEAFF. In nucleotides, the CDR3 is TGTGCCAGCAGCTCCGACAGATATTCGAACACTGAAGCTTTCTTT.

This chain uses TRBV7-2 with TRBJ2-7; 8 bases line up with TRBD1. This CDR3 region has 14 residues. Germline-derived CDR1 and CDR2 are SGHTA and FQGNSA. V was pared by 5 bases and J by 2 bases, with 5 bases of the junction left unmatched. Here the CDR3 DNA reads TGTGCCAGCAGCCAGGACAGGGACCCCTACGAGCAGTACTTC. It codes for CASSQDRDPYEQYF.

This clone showed up just once. J is TRBJ1-4 and V is TRBV10-3; 9 bases line up with TRBD1. The V and J ends lost 6 bases and 6 bases, in that order; junction bases with no gene match: 8. This CDR3 is 15 amino acids long. Per germline, CDR1 ENHRY and CDR2 SYGVKD. The CDR3 coding sequence is TGTGCCATCAGGTCCACAGGGGGCGCGGATGAAAAACTGTTTTTT. Translated, it gives CAIRSTGGADEKLFF.

To note about this clone: One end of the junction varies from germline; a read error may be responsible. The genes are TRBV6-1 and TRBJ2-1; D is perhaps TRBD1 (7 bases). Germline V gene lookup returns CDR1 MNHNS and CDR2 SASEGT. This CDR3 comprises 11 residues. The CDR3 nucleotides are TGTGCCAGCAGGGAGGGGAGTAGGGGGCTCTTC. Amino acid sequence: CASREGSRGLF.

CDR3 nucleotides: TGCAGCGTGGACAGGGAAGGAGCTAACTATGGCTACACCTTC. Amino acid sequence: CSVDREGANYGYTF. The rearrangement links TRBV29-1 to TRBJ1-2; 8 bases fit TRBD1. The germline CDR1 and CDR2 sequences are SQVTM and ANQGSEA. V trimming: 6 bases; J trimming: 0 bases; junction bases outside the gene matches: 6. CDR3 size: 14 residues.

This rearrangement joins TRBV6-1 to TRBJ2-1; 12 bases line up with TRBD2. The length of the CDR3 is 15 residues. Trimming cost V 5 bases and J 7 bases; bases outside gene matches: 6. The germline V gene encodes CDR1 MNHNS and CDR2 SASEGT. The CDR3 DNA is TGTGCCAGCAGTCTAGCGGGAGGGACGGGAAATGAGCAGTTCTTC. This encodes CASSLAGGTGNEQFF.

The genes are TRBV28 and TRBJ2-2; 12 bases line up with TRBD2. CDR3 length: 17 amino acids. Germline loops: CDR1 MDHEN, CDR2 SYDVKM. The junction had 12 bases not matched to a gene; V was cut back by 6 bases and J by 7 bases. The CDR3 region is CASSRGLAGGLGGELFF. CDR3 nucleotide sequence: TGTGCCAGCAGCCGCGGGCTAGCGGGAGGGCTTGGCGGGGAGCTGTTTTTT.

This rearrangement joins TRBV7-2 to TRBJ1-6, with D possibly TRBD1 on 6 matching bases. CDR3 length: 15 amino acids. V was clipped by 2 bases and J by 5 bases, with 10 bases between them. The germline CDR1 and CDR2 sequences are SGHTA and FQGNSA. The CDR3 DNA reads as TGTGCCAGCAGCTTACGCGGGGGCGATAATTCACCCCTCCACTTT. Protein: CASSLRGGDNSPLHF.

The rearrangement uses TRBV28 and TRBJ2-2, with D maybe TRBD2 (6 bases). Germline assignment: CDR1 MDHEN and CDR2 SYDVKM. The length of the CDR3 is 16 residues. V shed 1 base and J shed 3 bases, with 12 bases lying between them. CDR3 sequence: CASSLSEGLYTGELFF. The CDR3 nucleotides are TGTGCCAGCAGTTTATCGGAGGGATTGTACACCGGGGAGCTGTTTTTT.

The CDR3 bases are TGTGCCAGCAGCTCCAAGGGGGCGGCTGACACTGAAGCTTTCTTT. This translates into CASSSKGAADTEAFF. This chain links TRBV7-3 with TRBJ1-1; 7 nucleotides agree with TRBD1. Germline V gene sequence: CDR1 SGHTA, CDR2 FQGTGA. The V and J ends lost 4 bases and 3 bases, in that order; junction bases with no gene match: 8. There are 15 residues in the CDR3.

This chain uses TRBV6-1 with TRBJ1-1, with 8 bases identical to TRBD1. The CDR3 has 16 amino acids. Losses at the gene ends were 0 bases for V and 5 bases for J; bases not matched to a gene: 8. CDR1 is MNHNS and CDR2 is SASEGT in the germline V gene. The CDR3 here is CASSEAAGGKLTEAFF. The CDR3 DNA is TGTGCCAGCAGTGAAGCAGCAGGGGGCAAATTAACTGAAGCTTTCTTT.

V gene TRBV7-3 combines with J gene TRBJ2-1, with TRBD1 matching over 9 bases. Per germline, CDR1 SGHTA and CDR2 FQGTGA. The CDR3 spans 14 residues. Unmatched junction bases numbered 4, after V lost 3 bases and J lost 7 bases. The CDR3 reads CASSFTGGVNEQFF. DNA for the CDR3: TGTGCCAGCAGCTTTACAGGGGGCGTGAATGAGCAGTTCTTC.

This clone has just a few counts. CDR3 amino acids: CASSDQGRSYNSPLHF. CDR3 nucleotides: TGTGCCAGCAGTGATCAGGGGCGCTCCTATAATTCACCCCTCCACTTT. The rearrangement joins TRBV2 to TRBJ1-6, with a weak D call TRBD1 (6 bases). CDR3 length: 16 residues. Germline V gives CDR1 SNHLY, CDR2 FYNNEI. Trimming cost V 3 bases and J 0 bases, with 9 bases left between them.

The chain has TRBV18 and TRBJ2-1, with 10 bases fitting TRBD2. Germline values: CDR1 KGHSH, CDR2 LQKENI. CDR3 length: 14 amino acids. After removal of 3 bases from V and 10 bases from J, the junction contained 6 bases not matched to a gene. This CDR3 is CASSPGLASVEQFF. The CDR3 DNA sequence: TGTGCCAGCTCACCGGGACTAGCGTCTGTAGAGCAGTTCTTC.

Here the CDR3 DNA reads TGTGCCAGCAGCTCCGGCGGAGCAGCTTTAGCATTGACCCAGCATTTT. Translation gives CASSSGGAALALTQHF. The chain combines TRBV7-8 with TRBJ1-5, with D unclear. From germline, CDR1 is SGHVS and CDR2 FQNEAQ. V lost 4 bases and J lost 11, with 24 bases in between. This CDR3 contains 16 residues. The whole variable domain, filled in from reference TRBV7-8 and TRBJ1-5, reads GAGVSQSPRYKVAKRGQDVALRCDPISGHVSLFWYQQALGQGPEFLTYFQNEAQLDKSGLPSDRFFAERPEGSVSTLKIQRTQQEDSAVYLCASSSGGAALALTQHFGDGTRLSIL.

This chain links TRBV19 with TRBJ2-3; TRBD2 matches at 14 bases. The length of the CDR3 is 14 residues. The junction had 1 base not matched to a gene; V was cut back by 6 bases and J by 5 bases. Germline-derived CDR1 and CDR2 are LNHDA and SQIVND (reference sequence). CDR3 bases: TGTGCCAGTAGGACTAGCGGGAGGGGAGATACGCAGTATTTT. Translation: CASRTSGRGDTQYF. The full variable domain, completed using reference TRBV19 and TRBJ2-3, is DGGITQSPKYLFRKEGQNVTLSCEQNLNHDAMYWYRQDPGQGLRLIYYSQIVNDFQKGDIAEGYSVSREKKESFPLTVTSAQKNPTAFYLCASRTSGRGDTQYFGPGTRLTVL.

This clone was found once. The chain employs TRBV7-3 and TRBJ2-2, with 11 bases matching TRBD2. V dropped 5 bases and J dropped 1; count of bases not matched to a gene: 3. This CDR3 region has 16 residues. Per germline, CDR1 SGHTA and CDR2 FQGTGA. The CDR3 DNA reads as TGTGCCAGCAGCCCCGGACTAGCGGGGAACACCGGGGAGCTGTTTTTT. Translated: CASSPGLAGNTGELFF.

The rearrangement links TRBV6-1 to TRBJ1-1, with D possibly matching TRBD1 (5 bases). The CDR3 runs to 15 residues. CDR1 MNHNS and CDR2 SASEGT come from the germline V gene. Trimming removed 4 bases from V and 1 base from J, with 13 bases in between. The DNA for the CDR3 is TGTGCCAGCAGTGCGCACCAGGGAGGGAACACTGAAGCTTTCTTT. Protein sequence: CASSAHQGGNTEAFF.